Listed here are 22 T cell receptor beta chains from one sample, sequenced in a study of blood T cells in healthy people across ages (dated by TCRdb to between 2015 and 2017). Library method: 5' RACE. The sequencing machine was an Illumina HiSeq 2500. A second roughly 6 to 12 cycle PCR used a sample-barcoded 5' primer and a J-beta primer mix. TCRdb trimmed public reads at Q25 via fastp, called clones via MiXCR and kept in-frame beta chains. Every CDR3 protein is listed once, alongside the most common genes and DNA of its rows. The sample records 1 million or so distinct CDR3 sequences, over 35% of which are singletons. The top ten hold approximately 20% of the sample. Sequenced sample: blood. These receptors were collected from a woman in her sixties in good health.

This chain's CDR3 is CASSLLWEVPGELFF. CDR3 nucleotides: TGTGCCAGCAGCTTGTTGTGGGAGGTCCCCGGGGAGCTGTTTTTT. This chain joins TRBV7-9 and TRBJ2-2, with D perhaps TRBD2 (6 bases). In germline, CDR1 is SEHNR, CDR2 FQNEAQ (reference sequence). This CDR3 contains 15 residues. Trimming took 3 bases from V and 6 from J, leaving 14 bases between them.

This clonotype was detected only a few times. The J gene is TRBJ2-5, the V gene TRBV15; D uncertain. CDR1 is LNHNV, CDR2 YYDKDF, per germline (reference sequence). Between the trimmed V and J ends, which lost 0 bases and 5 bases, there was a span of 13 bases. The CDR3 is 15 amino acids. The CDR3: CATSRDRAGHETQYF. CDR3 nucleotides: TGTGCCACCAGCAGAGATCGGGCAGGCCACGAGACCCAGTACTTC. The variable domain in full, with the rest retrieved from reference TRBV15 and TRBJ2-5, is DAMVIQNPRYQVTQFGKPVTLSCSQTLNHNVMYWYQQKSSQAPKLLFHYYDKDFNNEADTPDNFQSRRPNTSFCFLDIRSPGLGDTAMYLCATSRDRAGHETQYFGPGTRLLVL.

This clonotype was detected a few times. This chain connects TRBV27 to TRBJ2-5; 7 bases agree with TRBD2. V shed 0 bases and J 5 bases; nucleotides not matched to a gene: 9. This CDR3 has 16 residues. In germline, CDR1 is MNHEY, CDR2 SMNVEV (reference sequence). This CDR3 reads CASSLSAGVYRETQYF. CDR3 DNA sequence: TGTGCCAGCAGTTTATCTGCGGGAGTGTACCGGGAGACCCAGTACTTC.

The CDR3 loop reads CASSQGWQATNEKLFF. In nucleotides, the CDR3 is TGCGCCAGCAGCCAAGGCTGGCAGGCAACTAATGAAAAACTGTTTTTT. The V gene is TRBV4-1, the J gene TRBJ1-4; D is undetermined. The germline gives CDR1 MGHRA, CDR2 YSYEKL. This CDR3 has 16 amino acids. Between the trimmed V and J ends, which lost 1 base and 0 bases, there was a span of 9 bases.

This clonotype was picked up a small number of times. The chain is built from TRBV20-1 and TRBJ1-2, with D unresolved. Germline V gene data show CDR1 as DFQATT and CDR2 as SNEGSKA (reference sequence). The CDR3 covers 12 residues. V was cut by 1 base and J by 8 bases, with 11 bases left in between. The CDR3 bases are TGCAGTGCTAGAGTCCAGTATCACGGCTACACCTTC. This gives the protein CSARVQYHGYTF.

V and J are TRBV20-1 and TRBJ2-5; the D call may be TRBD1 or TRBD2 (5 bases each). The germline V and J ends were trimmed by 1 base and 11 bases, with 20 bases remaining between them. The CDR3 consists of 14 residues. The germline V gene has CDR1 DFQATT and CDR2 SNEGSKA (reference sequence). The CDR3 DNA follows: TGCAGTGCTAGAGGAGGACACGAAAGAGCGGAGCAGTACTTC. It yields the protein CSARGGHERAEQYF.

The chain links TRBV11-2 to TRBJ2-7; the match to TRBD2 covers 14 bases. Germline V gene data show CDR1 as SGHAT and CDR2 as FQNNGV. The V and J ends lost 3 bases and 1 base, in that order; junction bases with no gene match: 8. The CDR3 runs to 18 residues. CDR3 protein: CASSFPRGLAGASYEQYF. The CDR3 region has the DNA TGTGCCAGCAGCTTCCCACGGGGACTAGCGGGAGCTTCCTACGAGCAGTACTTC. The whole variable domain, filled in from reference TRBV11-2 and TRBJ2-7, reads EAGVAQSPRYKIIEKRQSVAFWCNPISGHATLYWYQQILGQGPKLLIQFQNNGVVDDSQLPKDRFSAERLKGVDSTLKIQPAKLEDSAVYLCASSFPRGLAGASYEQYFGPGTRLTVT.

The CDR3 DNA reads TGTGCCAGCAGTTTGACTAGCGGGAGTTGGAAGGAGCAGTTCTTC. This translates into CASSLTSGSWKEQFF. The genes are TRBV12-3 or TRBV12-4 and TRBJ2-1, with TRBD2 matching 12 bases. The CDR3 loop spans 15 amino acids. Trimming removed 3 bases from V and 10 bases from J; junction bases left unmatched: 7.

In regard to this clonotype: This likely comes from a read error, as the CDR3 has no conserved phenylalanine or tryptophan at its end. The rearrangement uses TRBV7-6 and TRBJ2-1; 9 nucleotides agree with TRBD2. V was pared by 7 bases and J by 7 bases, with 14 bases of the junction left unmatched. The CDR3 runs 16 residues. Germline V lookup: CDR1 SGHVS, CDR2 FNYEAQ. CDR3 sequence reads: CASTLRGLAPRNEQFL. In nucleotides, the CDR3 is TGTGCCAGCACCCTACGGGGACTAGCACCAAGAAATGAGCAGTTCCTC.

This sequence joins TRBV4-1 and TRBJ2-1; 8 nucleotides match TRBD2. After removal of 1 base from V and 1 base from J, the junction contained 6 bases not matched to a gene. The CDR3 covers 17 residues. Germline V lookup: CDR1 MGHRA, CDR2 YSYEKL. The DNA for the CDR3 is TGCGCCAGCAGCCAAGCTATAGCGGGACATTCCTACAATGAGCAGTTCTTC. Its protein product is CASSQAIAGHSYNEQFF.

The CDR3 DNA follows: TGTGCCACCAGTGATTTGGCAGGGGGCCTCAAAAATACGCAGTATTTT. This codes for CATSDLAGGLKNTQYF. The rearrangement joins TRBV24-1 to TRBJ2-3, with 8 bases fitting TRBD1. CDR3 length: 16 amino acids. Germline CDR1 and CDR2: KGHDR and SFDVKD. With 0 bases clipped from V and 7 bases from J, the junction kept 8 bases outside the gene matches.

The chain is built from TRBV6-5 and TRBJ2-3; D perhaps matches TRBD1 (5 bases). V was pared by 1 base and J by 0 bases, with 11 bases between. Germline lookup yields CDR1 MNHEY and CDR2 SVGAGI. CDR3 length: 16 amino acids. CDR3 in DNA: TGTGCCAGCAGTTACTGGGGCACCGACAGCACAGATACGCAGTATTTT. Translated, it gives CASSYWGTDSTDTQYF.

CDR3 sequence (DNA): TGTGCCAGCAGTACCCTCGGAGAAGAGACCCAGTACTTC. Translating it yields CASSTLGEETQYF. The chain uses TRBV6-5 and TRBJ2-5, with D unclear. Trimming cost V 5 bases and J 3 bases, with 10 bases left between them. This CDR3 contains 13 residues. Germline loops: CDR1 MNHEY, CDR2 SVGAGI.

This clonotype was seen a single time. This chain connects TRBV9 to TRBJ2-1; perhaps TRBD1 as D (6 bases). The CDR3 spans 15 residues. The V gene lost 0 bases and the J gene lost 10 bases, with 17 bases spanning the gap. Germline V gene data show CDR1 as SGDLS and CDR2 as YYNGEE. DNA of the CDR3: TGTGCCAGCAGCGTAGGGGACACCGCTACCTACGAGCAGTTCTTC. It codes for CASSVGDTATYEQFF.

V gene TRBV27 combines with J gene TRBJ2-7; no reliable D call. Germline V gives CDR1 MNHEY, CDR2 SMNVEV (reference sequence). Trimming left V 0 bases short and J 0 bases short, with 9 bases between. This CDR3 spans 15 amino acids. CDR3 protein: CASSLSQENSYEQYF. The CDR3 DNA is TGTGCCAGCAGTTTATCTCAGGAAAACTCCTACGAGCAGTACTTC.

This clonotype was counted a single time. A single base separates this from a much larger clone, so it may be a read error. The J gene is TRBJ2-6, the V gene TRBV7-2, with 9 bases that match TRBD2. The CDR3 covers 13 residues. Germline V gene sequence: CDR1 SGHTA, CDR2 FQGNSA. Trimming at V came to 5 bases and at J to 12 bases, leaving 5 bases not matched to a gene. DNA of the CDR3: TGTGCCAGCAGCCCCGGGACTAGCCCCGTCCTGACTTTC. Translation: CASSPGTSPVLTF.

This clonotype was seen a single time. The genes are TRBV12-3 or TRBV12-4 and TRBJ2-1; D is possibly TRBD2 (5 bases). The V and J ends lost 5 bases and 3 bases respectively, with 17 bases between them. CDR3 size: 16 residues. The CDR3 here is CASSPEGSLNYNEQFF. In nucleotides, the CDR3 is TGTGCCAGCAGTCCTGAGGGCAGCCTAAACTACAATGAGCAGTTCTTC.

This clonotype was counted between two and nine times. The chain couples TRBV10-3 to TRBJ2-5; perhaps D is TRBD1 or TRBD2 (6 bases each). The CDR3 runs 17 residues. V shed 3 bases and J shed 4 bases, with 21 bases lying between them. CDR1 is ENHRY, CDR2 SYGVKD, per germline. The CDR3 loop is CAISDTVKGGGRETQYF. The CDR3 DNA is TGTGCCATCAGTGACACCGTAAAGGGGGGTGGGCGAGAGACCCAGTACTTC.

This sequence joins TRBV7-9 and TRBJ2-6, with 8 bases matching TRBD1. This CDR3 is built from 14 residues. CDR1 and CDR2 from the germline V gene are SEHNR and FQNEAQ (reference sequence). The V and J ends lost 5 bases and 13 bases, in that order; junction bases with no gene match: 10. CDR3 sequence (DNA): TGTGCCAGCAGCCACAACGGACAGGGTAGGGTCCTGACTTTC. It is translated as CASSHNGQGRVLTF.

This chain joins TRBV20-1 and TRBJ2-7, with 7 bases fitting TRBD2. The germline V gene has CDR1 DFQATT and CDR2 SNEGSKA (reference sequence). The CDR3 is made up of 13 amino acids. The J segment lost 0 bases and the V segment lost 6 bases, leaving 5 bases of the junction unmatched. CDR3: CSARRDYSYEQYF. The CDR3 DNA reads TGCAGTGCCCGCCGGGACTACTCCTACGAGCAGTACTTC.

This clonotype was found a few times. The J gene is TRBJ2-4, the V gene TRBV20-1, with D perhaps TRBD1 (6 bases). Trimming took off 2 bases at V and 3 bases at J, with 14 bases between the two ends. This CDR3 spans 15 amino acids. CDR1 and CDR2 from the germline V gene are DFQATT and SNEGSKA (reference sequence). As DNA, the CDR3 is TGCAGTGCTAGAAAACAGGGAGTCGACAAAAACATTCAGTACTTC. This translates into CSARKQGVDKNIQYF.

The V call is TRBV27, the J call TRBJ2-2; D may be TRBD2 (6 bases). Per germline, CDR1 MNHEY and CDR2 SMNVEV (reference sequence). The V end was cut by 10 bases, the J end by 4 bases, with 19 bases between. This CDR3 is 15 amino acids long. CDR3 sequence (DNA): TGTGCCACCAAACTAGCAGCCGCGAGCACCGGGGAGCTGTTTTTT. The encoded protein is CATKLAAASTGELFF.